One and the same sample provided the 10 T cell receptor beta chains below, sequenced in a study of blood T cell repertoires in COVID-19. Generated by immunoSEQ multiplex PCR, the TCRdb table keeps only in-frame clones and is missing some. The sample includes 320,000 or so clones, 80% to 90% of them seen just once. Sequenced: PBMCs or T cells enriched from blood (not recorded which). All receptors come from a man aged 30-40 years who had recovered from COVID-19.

The chain combines TRBV5-1 with TRBJ2-7; D not resolved. CDR1 and CDR2 (germline): SGHRS, YFSETQ. The ends were cut back, 4 bases at V and 3 bases at J, with 14 bases in the middle. The CDR3 runs 14 residues. The CDR3 nucleotides read TGCGCCAGCAGCCGAGGTTCTAGAAACTACGAGCAGTACTTC. As protein: CASSRGSRNYEQYF.

V usage is TRBV6-5 and J usage is TRBJ1-5; 7 bases align to TRBD1. The CDR3 is made up of 14 amino acids. CDR1 is MNHEY, CDR2 SVGAGI, per germline. Unmatched junction bases numbered 9, after V lost 7 bases and J lost 6 bases. The CDR3 DNA reads as TGTGCCAGCATTCTGGAGGGGGCCAGTCAGCCCCAGCATTTT. It specifies CASILEGASQPQHF.

This chain joins TRBV19 and TRBJ1-1; D unresolved. CDR3 size: 13 residues. Germline loops: CDR1 LNHDA, CDR2 SQIVND (reference sequence). V was shortened by 2 bases and J by 7 bases, with 11 bases between the two germline ends. The CDR3 reads CASSIREMGEAFF. The CDR3, as DNA: TGTGCCAGTAGTATACGGGAGATGGGTGAAGCTTTCTTT. Variable domain in full (rest from reference TRBV19 and TRBJ1-1): DGGITQSPKYLFRKEGQNVTLSCEQNLNHDAMYWYRQDPGQGLRLIYYSQIVNDFQKGDIAEGYSVSREKKESFPLTVTSAQKNPTAFYLCASSIREMGEAFFGQGTRLTVV.

A remark on this clone: Additional DNA sequences in this sample encode the identical CDR3. The chain recombines TRBV7-2 with TRBJ2-7; D is undetermined. The CDR3 spans 14 residues. Between the trimmed V and J ends, which lost 1 base and 2 bases, there was a span of 9 bases. Germline V gene lookup returns CDR1 SGHTA and CDR2 FQGNSA. CDR3: CASSLGAGPYEQYF. The CDR3 nucleotides are TGTGCCAGCAGCTTAGGGGCAGGTCCCTACGAGCAGTACTTC.

V gene TRBV19 combines with J gene TRBJ1-4; no definite D call. Germline V gene data show CDR1 as LNHDA and CDR2 as SQIVND (reference sequence). Deletions cut 3 bases from V and 0 bases from J, with 5 bases between. The CDR3 sequence is 14 residues long. Written as DNA, the CDR3 is TGTGCCAGTAGTATCCTTGCAACTAATGAAAAACTGTTTTTT. This codes for CASSILATNEKLFF.

The chain employs TRBV6-5 and TRBJ2-1, with 9 bases lining up with TRBD1. Trimming took 5 bases from V and 6 from J; bases not matched to a gene: 5. This CDR3 has 14 residues. CDR1 is MNHEY and CDR2 is SVGAGI in the germline V gene. The CDR3 bases are TGTGCCAGCAGTACCGGGACAGGGTTCAATGAGCAGTTCTTC. It codes for CASSTGTGFNEQFF.

Turning to this clone: The sample contains more than one DNA sequence encoding this CDR3. This chain joins TRBV12-3 or TRBV12-4 and TRBJ2-5; D might be TRBD2 (6 bases). The CDR3 is 13 amino acids. Trimming took 6 bases from V and 3 from J, leaving 11 bases between them. The CDR3 is CASSLGGEETQYF. CDR3 DNA: TGTGCCAGCAGCCTGGGGGGAGAAGAGACCCAGTACTTC.

This sequence joins TRBV4-2 and TRBJ2-5; 7 bases line up with TRBD1. The V gene end was trimmed by 4 bases and the J gene end by 3 bases; junction bases not matched to a gene: 8. Germline V lookup: CDR1 LGHNA, CDR2 YNFKEQ. The CDR3 is 15 amino acids. For the CDR3, the DNA is TGTGCCAGCAGCCCCGGAGACAGGGCAGAAGAGACCCAGTACTTC. Translation gives CASSPGDRAEETQYF.

The chain uses TRBV19 and TRBJ1-2; 7 nucleotides line up with TRBD1. The CDR3 is made up of 13 amino acids. V lost 7 bases, J lost 9 bases, and 11 bases stayed unmatched. Germline loops: CDR1 LNHDA, CDR2 SQIVND (reference sequence). Here the CDR3 DNA reads TGTGCCAGTAACTCACCGGGACAGAGTCGCTACACCTTC. Its translation: CASNSPGQSRYTF.

The rearrangement joins TRBV5-6 to TRBJ2-7, with 8 bases fitting TRBD1. From germline, CDR1 is SGHDT and CDR2 YYEEEE. The CDR3 loop spans 13 amino acids. Trimming took 4 bases from V and 4 from J; bases not matched to a gene: 4. The CDR3, as DNA: TGTGCCAGCAGCCCTCAGGGGGCATACGAGCAGTACTTC. Encoded protein: CASSPQGAYEQYF.